A single sample is the source of the 17 T cell receptor beta chains below, sequenced in a study of cytomegalovirus exposure and HLA in healthy donors. A multiplex PCR was run with 60 Vbeta primers and 13 Jbeta primers. Libraries were prepared by immunoSEQ multiplex PCR; TCRdb keeps only in-frame clonotypes and omits some of them. The sample includes 95,000 to 150,000 clones, 70% to 80% of them seen just once. Sequencing input: PBMCs. All receptors derive from a man in his forties in good health and CMV-seropositive.

The chain has TRBV6-1 and TRBJ2-5; 9 positions match TRBD2. V dropped 4 bases and J dropped 4; count of bases not matched to a gene: 10. Per germline, CDR1 MNHNS and CDR2 SASEGT. This CDR3 contains 16 residues. The CDR3 reads CASSGRLAGEGETQYF. CDR3 bases: TGTGCCAGCAGTGGACGATTAGCGGGGGAGGGAGAGACCCAGTACTTC.

The CDR3 is CSARVNVIQYF. The CDR3 DNA reads TGCAGTGCTAGAGTAAATGTCATTCAGTACTTC. The genes are TRBV20-1 and TRBJ2-4; D gene uncertain. The V end was cut by 1 base, the J end by 9 bases, with 7 bases between. CDR1 and CDR2 (germline): DFQATT, SNEGSKA (reference sequence). This CDR3 is 11 amino acids long.

The V and J genes are TRBV27 and TRBJ2-1; no clear D. The germline gives CDR1 MNHEY, CDR2 SMNVEV (reference sequence). The CDR3 covers 14 residues. The ends were cut back, 0 bases at V and 7 bases at J, with 10 bases in the middle. CDR3 residues: CASSLSWAQNEQFF. The CDR3 DNA follows: TGTGCCAGCAGTTTATCTTGGGCGCAAAATGAGCAGTTCTTC.

This rearrangement joins TRBV10-3 to TRBJ1-1; possible D gene TRBD1, 6 bases. CDR3 length equals 13 residues. Germline CDR1 ENHRY, CDR2 SYGVKD. Trimming stripped 4 bases from V and 8 bases from J, with 14 bases between. The CDR3 nucleotides read TGTGCCATCAGTGTAGAGGGACAAACGGAAGCTTTCTTT. This translates into CAISVEGQTEAFF.

This clone was found a few times. In the same sample, other DNA sequences code for this CDR3. J is TRBJ2-7 and V is TRBV5-6; tentatively, D is TRBD1 (6 bases). CDR1 is SGHDT, CDR2 YYEEEE, per germline. CDR3 size: 13 residues. V dropped 4 bases and J dropped 1 base, with 9 bases sitting between them. Here the CDR3 reads CASSLGQSYEQYF. The CDR3 DNA follows: TGTGCCAGCAGCCTTGGACAGTCCTACGAGCAGTACTTC.

Only a few counts were recorded for this clone. This rearrangement joins TRBV6-5 to TRBJ1-1; 10 bases are shared with TRBD1. V was pared by 4 bases and J by 11 bases, with 13 bases of the junction left unmatched. The CDR3 has 15 amino acids. Looked up from germline, CDR1 is MNHEY and CDR2 is SVGAGI. The CDR3 DNA follows: TGTGCCAGCAGTTCGCCAGGGACAGGGGTCGGATCGGCTTTCTTT. This encodes CASSSPGTGVGSAFF.

The table lists this clone with a few counts. This sequence joins TRBV4-3 and TRBJ1-2; D may be TRBD1 (6 bases). The CDR3 totals 15 residues. CDR1 is LGHNA and CDR2 is YSLEER in the germline V gene. The ends were cut back, 4 bases at V and 3 bases at J, with 15 bases in the middle. This CDR3 reads CASSRSVGADYGYTF. The CDR3 DNA follows: TGCGCCAGCAGCCGATCAGTGGGGGCGGACTATGGCTACACCTTC.

V is TRBV6-1 and J is TRBJ2-7; tentatively, D is TRBD1 (7 bases). CDR3 length: 13 amino acids. The V and J ends lost 7 bases and 6 bases respectively, with 16 bases between them. The germline gives CDR1 MNHNS, CDR2 SASEGT. The CDR3 region is CASIPGGPREQYF. The CDR3 coding sequence is TGTGCCAGCATCCCAGGGGGGCCGCGCGAGCAGTACTTC.

The chain uses TRBV30 and TRBJ1-6, with TRBD1 matching 9 bases. The CDR3 spans 15 residues. V trimming: 7 bases; J trimming: 9 bases; junction bases outside the gene matches: 13. The germline CDR1 and CDR2 sequences are GTSNPN and SVGIG (reference sequence). The CDR3 region has the DNA TGTGCCTTGAATAGACAGGGGGGCTTAGGTTCACCCCTCCACTTT. The encoded protein is CALNRQGGLGSPLHF. Complete variable domain (other parts from reference TRBV30 and TRBJ1-6): SQTIHQWPATLVQPVGSPLSLECTVEGTSNPNLYWYRQAAGRGLQLLFYSVGIGQISSEVPQNLSASRPQDRQFILSSKKLLLSDSGFYLCALNRQGGLGSPLHFGNGTRLTVT.

This rearrangement joins TRBV9 to TRBJ1-3; 7 bases fit TRBD1. Germline V lookup: CDR1 SGDLS, CDR2 YYNGEE. The CDR3 is 15 residues long. J was trimmed by 2 bases and V by 3 bases; bases with no gene match: 5. The CDR3 spells CASSAGGLTGNTIYF. CDR3 DNA: TGTGCCAGCAGCGCAGGGGGTCTGACTGGAAACACCATATATTTT.

V and J are TRBV6-1 and TRBJ2-3; 8 bases agree with TRBD1. Germline CDR1 MNHNS, CDR2 SASEGT. The CDR3 has 15 amino acids. V shed 5 bases, J shed 4 bases, and the junction held 8 bases outside the gene matches. The CDR3: CASSKGDRFPDTQYF. As DNA, the CDR3 is TGTGCCAGCAGTAAGGGGGACAGGTTCCCAGATACGCAGTATTTT.

The chain employs TRBV11-2 and TRBJ1-1; perhaps TRBD1 as D (6 bases). The CDR3 is made up of 15 amino acids. V was cut by 0 bases and J by 6 bases, with 14 bases left in between. Per the germline V gene, CDR1 is SGHAT and CDR2 is FQNNGV. The CDR3 sequence is CASSLERGAWAEAFF. As DNA, the CDR3 is TGTGCCAGCAGCTTAGAACGGGGGGCATGGGCTGAAGCTTTCTTT. The full variable domain, completed using reference TRBV11-2 and TRBJ1-1, is EAGVAQSPRYKIIEKRQSVAFWCNPISGHATLYWYQQILGQGPKLLIQFQNNGVVDDSQLPKDRFSAERLKGVDSTLKIQPAKLEDSAVYLCASSLERGAWAEAFFGQGTRLTVV.

J is TRBJ2-1 and V is TRBV5-4, with a weak D call TRBD1 (5 bases). Deletions cut 3 bases from V and 4 bases from J, with 14 bases between. The CDR3 contains 15 residues. CDR1 is SGHNT, CDR2 YYREEE, per germline (reference sequence). The CDR3 sequence: CASSSSGAEYNEQFF. The CDR3 region has the DNA TGTGCCAGCAGCTCCTCTGGGGCGGAGTACAATGAGCAGTTCTTC.

This clone has just a few counts. The genes are TRBV7-6 and TRBJ1-1; D gene ambiguous. The V gene's germline CDR1 is SGHVS and CDR2 FNYEAQ. V lost 3 bases, J lost 5 bases, and 10 bases lay in between. This CDR3 comprises 13 residues. CDR3 amino acids: CASSLRESTEAFF. The CDR3 nucleotides read TGTGCCAGCAGCTTGAGGGAGAGTACTGAAGCTTTCTTT.

The chain has TRBV10-1 and TRBJ1-1; tentatively, D is TRBD1 (5 bases). The V end lost 3 bases, the J end lost 6 bases, and 14 bases lay between the germline ends. CDR3 size: 14 residues. Germline assignment: CDR1 WNHNN and CDR2 SYGVQD (reference sequence). The CDR3 reads CASSDPPRVPEAFF. CDR3 DNA: TGCGCCAGCAGTGACCCACCCAGGGTGCCTGAAGCTTTCTTT.

This clone was counted only a few times. The chain links TRBV7-2 to TRBJ2-3; D is ambiguous. The ends were cut back, 6 bases at V and 3 bases at J, with 7 bases in the middle. Germline values: CDR1 SGHTA, CDR2 FQGNSA. CDR3 size: 12 residues. CDR3 sequence: CASSLDTDTQYF. In DNA, the CDR3 is TGTGCCAGCAGTCTAGATACAGATACGCAGTATTTT.

V and J are TRBV20-1 and TRBJ2-7; D remains unclear. The V gene lost 6 bases and the J gene lost 6 bases, with 12 bases spanning the gap. The CDR3 length is 11 residues. Looked up from germline, CDR1 is DFQATT and CDR2 is SNEGSKA (reference sequence). The CDR3 region has the DNA TGCAGTGCACCCTTCGGCGGCGAGCAGTACTTC. This codes for CSAPFGGEQYF.